This T cell receptor beta chain was identified in a study of T cell repertoires in cytomegalovirus infection (dated by TCRdb to the late 2010s). About the full investigation: Alongside well-studied HLA-B-restricted epitopes, the peptide stimulations were aimed at recently identified HLA-C-restricted CMV epitopes, whose presentation resists viral immunomodulation. Donor HLA type was relevant to the analysis, because carriage of CMV infection together with the matching HLA type was indicated by public TCR beta signatures. Paper-wide results and their limitations: The ex vivo response was dominated by HLA-C-restricted CMV-specific TCR beta clonotypes, which also provided the single most frequent clonotype in two of eight donors. Cumulative frequency of public TCR beta family members discriminated carriers of CMV infection plus the relevant HLA type in this cohort and an independent approximately 340-donor cohort.

This clonotype was counted between two and nine times. The target of this receptor is not known. Per-base quality was not reported, and no clone a single base away is much larger than it. Including the terminal cysteine and phenylalanine, the CDR3 comprises 15 residues. The kept DNA is CDR3 alone, 45 bases in frame from the first base. The germline V gene yields SGHVS for CDR1 and FNYEAQ for CDR2. V is cut back by 4 bases and J by 6 bases, with 11 bases in the junction unmatched. This sample's treatment or condition label indicates: in vitro stimulation with specific CMV peptide epitopes to enrich CMV-specific T cells. The reads were generated on an Illumina HiSeq 1500. Through fastp at Q25 and MiXCR, TCRdb rebuilt clones from the public reads, retaining in-frame beta chains. For every CDR3 protein sequence, its rows merge into one entry that carries the most common genes and DNA. This sample holds fewer than 1,000,000 distinct CDR3 sequences; approximately 31% were observed only once. The top ten clones comprise around 15% of the sample.

Sequencing was performed on cultured CD8+ T cells from PBMCs, taken from culture after CMV antigen stimulation. This TCR was recovered from a human donor in good health (CMV status not recorded). Some clones in this sample may be carry-over from other donors' samples. The chain employs TRBV7-6 and TRBJ2-5; 7 bases in between match TRBD2. The sequenced DNA: TGTGCCAGCAGCTCTCCTATGGCGGGGGAGAAGACCCAGTACTTC. This gives the protein CASSSPMAGEKTQYF.